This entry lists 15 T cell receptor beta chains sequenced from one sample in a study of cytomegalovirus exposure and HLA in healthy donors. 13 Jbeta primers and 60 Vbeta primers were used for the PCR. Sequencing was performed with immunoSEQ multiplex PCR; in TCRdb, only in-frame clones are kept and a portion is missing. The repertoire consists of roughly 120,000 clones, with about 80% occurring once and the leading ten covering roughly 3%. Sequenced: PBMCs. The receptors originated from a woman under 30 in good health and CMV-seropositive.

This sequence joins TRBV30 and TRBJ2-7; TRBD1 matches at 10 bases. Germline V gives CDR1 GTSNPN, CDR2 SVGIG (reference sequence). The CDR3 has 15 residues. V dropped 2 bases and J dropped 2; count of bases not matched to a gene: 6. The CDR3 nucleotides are TGTGCCTGGAGTAGAGCGACAGGGGGCCCCTACGAGCAGTACTTC. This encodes CAWSRATGGPYEQYF.

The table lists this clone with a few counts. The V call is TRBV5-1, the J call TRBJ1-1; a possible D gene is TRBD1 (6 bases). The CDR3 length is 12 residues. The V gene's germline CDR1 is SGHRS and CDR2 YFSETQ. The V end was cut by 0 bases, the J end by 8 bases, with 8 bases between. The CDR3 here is CASSLATGEAFF. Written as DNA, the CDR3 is TGCGCCAGCAGCTTGGCGACAGGCGAAGCTTTCTTT. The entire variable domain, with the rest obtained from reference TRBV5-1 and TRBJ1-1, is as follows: KAGVTQTPRYLIKTRGQQVTLSCSPISGHRSVSWYQQTPGQGLQFLFEYFSETQRNKGNFPGRFSGRQFSNSRSEMNVSTLELGDSALYLCASSLATGEAFFGQGTRLTVV.

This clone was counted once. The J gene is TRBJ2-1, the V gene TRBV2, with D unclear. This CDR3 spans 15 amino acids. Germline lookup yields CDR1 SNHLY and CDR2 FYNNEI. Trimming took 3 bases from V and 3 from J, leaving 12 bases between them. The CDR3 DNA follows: TGTGCCAGCAGTGACCCGGGTACCAACTACAATGAGCAGTTCTTC. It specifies CASSDPGTNYNEQFF.

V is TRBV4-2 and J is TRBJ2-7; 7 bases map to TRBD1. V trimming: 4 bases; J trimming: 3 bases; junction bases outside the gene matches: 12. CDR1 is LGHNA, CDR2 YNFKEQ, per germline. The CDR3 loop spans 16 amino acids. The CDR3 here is CASSRARDREGYEQYF. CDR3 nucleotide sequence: TGTGCCAGCAGCCGGGCTCGCGACAGGGAAGGCTACGAGCAGTACTTC.

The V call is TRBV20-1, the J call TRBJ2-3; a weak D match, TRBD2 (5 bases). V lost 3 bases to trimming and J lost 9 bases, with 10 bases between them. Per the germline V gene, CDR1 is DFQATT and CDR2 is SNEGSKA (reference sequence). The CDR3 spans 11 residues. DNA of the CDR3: TGCAGTGCTAGTTTCGGAGGCACGCAGTATTTT. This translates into CSASFGGTQYF.

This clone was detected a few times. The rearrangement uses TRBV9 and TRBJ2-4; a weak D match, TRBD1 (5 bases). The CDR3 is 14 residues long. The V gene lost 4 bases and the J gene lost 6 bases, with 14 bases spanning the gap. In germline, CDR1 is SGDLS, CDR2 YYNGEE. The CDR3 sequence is CASSPQGAGNIQYF. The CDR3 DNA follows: TGTGCCAGCAGCCCTCAGGGTGCCGGAAACATTCAGTACTTC.

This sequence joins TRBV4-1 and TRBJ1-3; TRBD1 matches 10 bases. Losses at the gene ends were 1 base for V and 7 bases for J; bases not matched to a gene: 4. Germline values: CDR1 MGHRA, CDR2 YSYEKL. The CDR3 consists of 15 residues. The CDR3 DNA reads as TGCGCCAGCAGCCAAGCGTGGACAGGGGGGAACACCATATATTTT. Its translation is CASSQAWTGGNTIYF.

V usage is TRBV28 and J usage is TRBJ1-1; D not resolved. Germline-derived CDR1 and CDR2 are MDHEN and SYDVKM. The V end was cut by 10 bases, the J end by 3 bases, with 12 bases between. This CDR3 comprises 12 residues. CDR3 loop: CATAEEDTEAFF. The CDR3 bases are TGTGCCACCGCAGAGGAGGACACTGAAGCTTTCTTT.

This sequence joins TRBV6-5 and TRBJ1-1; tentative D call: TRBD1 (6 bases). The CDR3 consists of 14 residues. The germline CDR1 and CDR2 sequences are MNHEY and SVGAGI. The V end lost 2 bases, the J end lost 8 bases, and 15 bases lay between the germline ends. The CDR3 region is CASSYVGTNLEAFF. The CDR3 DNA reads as TGTGCCAGCAGTTACGTCGGGACAAACTTAGAAGCTTTCTTT.

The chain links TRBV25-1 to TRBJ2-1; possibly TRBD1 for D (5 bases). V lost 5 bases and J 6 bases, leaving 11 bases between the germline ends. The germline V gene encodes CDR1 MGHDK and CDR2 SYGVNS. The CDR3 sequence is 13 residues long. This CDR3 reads CASSPQGPNEQFF. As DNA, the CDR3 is TGTGCCAGCAGTCCCCAGGGCCCCAATGAGCAGTTCTTC.

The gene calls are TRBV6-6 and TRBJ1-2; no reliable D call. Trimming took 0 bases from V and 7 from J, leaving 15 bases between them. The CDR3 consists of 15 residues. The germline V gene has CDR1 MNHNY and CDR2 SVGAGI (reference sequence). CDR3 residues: CASSYSMTGMGGYTF. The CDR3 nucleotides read TGTGCCAGCAGTTACTCGATGACCGGGATGGGTGGCTACACCTTC.

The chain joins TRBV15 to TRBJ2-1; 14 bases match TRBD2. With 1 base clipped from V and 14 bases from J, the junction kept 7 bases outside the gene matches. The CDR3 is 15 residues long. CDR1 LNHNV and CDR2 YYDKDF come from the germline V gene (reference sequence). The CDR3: CATSRVPTSGRGEFF. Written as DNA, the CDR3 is TGTGCCACCAGCAGAGTCCCGACTAGCGGGAGGGGTGAGTTCTTC.

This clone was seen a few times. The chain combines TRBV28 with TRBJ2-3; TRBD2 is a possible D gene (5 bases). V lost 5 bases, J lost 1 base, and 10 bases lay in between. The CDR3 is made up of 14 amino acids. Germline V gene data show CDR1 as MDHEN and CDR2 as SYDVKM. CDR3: CASSPVGGTDTQYF. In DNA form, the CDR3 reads TGTGCCAGCAGTCCCGTCGGGGGCACAGATACGCAGTATTTT.

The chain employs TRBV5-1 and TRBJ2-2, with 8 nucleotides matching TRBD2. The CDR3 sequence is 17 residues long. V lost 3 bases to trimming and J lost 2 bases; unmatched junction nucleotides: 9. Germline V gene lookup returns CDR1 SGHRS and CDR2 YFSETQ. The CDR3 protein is CASSSKGLDLNTGELFF. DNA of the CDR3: TGCGCCAGCAGCTCGAAGGGACTAGACCTAAACACCGGGGAGCTGTTTTTT.

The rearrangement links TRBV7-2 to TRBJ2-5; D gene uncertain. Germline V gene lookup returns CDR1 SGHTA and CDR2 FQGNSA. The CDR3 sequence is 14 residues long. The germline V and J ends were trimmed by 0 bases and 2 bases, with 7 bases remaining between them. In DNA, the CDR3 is TGTGCCAGCAGCTTAGCGACAACGCAAGAGACCCAGTACTTC. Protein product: CASSLATTQETQYF.